The next 29 T cell receptor beta chains were all read from a single sample in a study of PD-1 blockade in classical Hodgkin lymphoma. Here immunoSEQ multiplex PCR was the method, and the copy in TCRdb shows in-frame clones only, minus some. The table includes tens of thousands of clones, around two thirds detected once. Every one of the patients relapsed after autologous stem cell transplantation (brentuximab vedotin exposure was variable). The sample consisted of peripheral blood mononuclear cells (PBMCs), taken before the second cycle of nivolumab. These receptors originate from a human donor with classical Hodgkin lymphoma.

The chain is built from TRBV7-6 and TRBJ2-3; 7 nucleotides match TRBD2. The length of the CDR3 is 14 residues. The germline V gene has CDR1 SGHVS and CDR2 FNYEAQ. V shed 5 bases and J 4 bases; nucleotides not matched to a gene: 6. CDR3 DNA sequence: TGTGCCAGCAGCCCGATGGCGGGAGCAGATACGCAGTATTTT. This sequence encodes CASSPMAGADTQYF.

This clone is termed medium-sized. CDR3 nucleotide sequence: TGCAGCGCTTCCGGGACTGACGATAGCAATCAGCCCCAGCATTTT. Translation gives CSASGTDDSNQPQHF. The rearrangement links TRBV29-1 to TRBJ1-5; possibly TRBD1 for D (5 bases). Trimming removed 7 bases at V and 0 bases at J, with 16 bases between. The CDR3 spans 15 residues. Per the germline V gene, CDR1 is SQVTM and CDR2 is ANQGSEA.

This clone was observed a few times. The CDR3 loop reads CASRDRPRDTQYF. The CDR3 DNA follows: TGTGCCAGCAGGGACAGGCCCCGGGATACGCAGTATTTT. J is TRBJ2-3 and V is TRBV6-1, with 7 bases aligning to TRBD1. This CDR3 comprises 13 residues. Germline V gene data show CDR1 as MNHNS and CDR2 as SASEGT. V lost 6 bases, J lost 6 bases, and 6 bases stayed unmatched.

The chain couples TRBV28 to TRBJ1-1; the D gene is possibly TRBD1 (5 bases). Trimming pared 6 bases from V and 3 bases from J, leaving 14 bases between. This CDR3 comprises 14 residues. Germline assignment: CDR1 MDHEN and CDR2 SYDVKM. The DNA for the CDR3 is TGTGCCAGCAGCCGTGGGGCGTGGGACACTGAAGCTTTCTTT. Protein product: CASSRGAWDTEAFF.

The chain is built from TRBV6-5 and TRBJ2-5; D gene ambiguous. There are 14 residues in the CDR3. Germline CDR1 is MNHEY and CDR2 is SVGAGI. V lost 0 bases and J lost 2, with 7 bases in between. Written as DNA, the CDR3 is TGTGCCAGCAGTTACTCCACCGGGCAAGAGACCCAGTACTTC. It yields the protein CASSYSTGQETQYF.

The rearrangement uses TRBV29-1 and TRBJ1-4; a weak D match, TRBD1 (6 bases). Trimming pared 7 bases from V and 5 bases from J, leaving 11 bases between. CDR3 length equals 12 residues. Germline V CDR1 and CDR2: SQVTM, ANQGSEA. CDR3 sequence (DNA): TGCAGCGCCAAAGGGGGAAATGAAAAACTGTTTTTT. It codes for CSAKGGNEKLFF. Together with reference TRBV29-1 and TRBJ1-4, the CDR3 gives the full variable domain: SAVISQKPSRDICQRGTSLTIQCQVDSQVTMMFWYRQQPGQSLTLIATANQGSEATYESGFVIDKFPISRPNLTFSTLTVSNMSPEDSSIYLCSAKGGNEKLFFGSGTQLSVL.

The V and J genes are TRBV7-9 and TRBJ1-3; D call uncertain. Deletions cut 1 base from V and 3 bases from J, with 4 bases between. This CDR3 comprises 13 residues. CDR1 and CDR2 from the germline V gene are SEHNR and FQNEAQ (reference sequence). The DNA for the CDR3 is TGTGCCAGCAGCTTAGTTCTTGGAAACACCATATATTTT. Its protein is CASSLVLGNTIYF.

V and J are TRBV2 and TRBJ2-1; D tentatively fits TRBD1 or TRBD2 (5 bases each). The CDR3 has 16 residues. Trimming shortened V by 1 base and J by 9 bases, and 19 bases separated the two germline ends. Germline V gives CDR1 SNHLY, CDR2 FYNNEI. CDR3 bases: TGTGCCAGCAGTGAAGGGGACGGCGGTGGGATTGGTGAGCAGTTCTTC. Its protein is CASSEGDGGGIGEQFF.

The chain uses TRBV5-1 and TRBJ2-5; 14 bases fit TRBD2. This CDR3 comprises 16 residues. Trimming cost V 4 bases and J 6 bases; bases outside gene matches: 8. Germline assignment: CDR1 SGHRS and CDR2 YFSETQ. The CDR3 protein is CASSAGTSGSLQTQYF. The CDR3 DNA is TGCGCCAGCAGCGCCGGGACTAGCGGGAGTCTGCAGACCCAGTACTTC.

Note on this clone: The identical CDR3 is also encoded by other nucleotide sequences in the sample. The chain has TRBV7-3 and TRBJ2-3; 10 bases are a match to TRBD2. The ends lost 3 bases at V and 2 bases at J; junction bases unmatched: 5. This CDR3 contains 16 residues. Per germline, CDR1 SGHTA and CDR2 FQGTGA. CDR3 nucleotide sequence: TGTGCCAGCAGCTTGAGAGCGGGAGGGGACACAGATACGCAGTATTTT. The encoded protein is CASSLRAGGDTDTQYF.

V is TRBV5-4 and J is TRBJ1-2; the match to TRBD1 covers 8 bases. The junction had 9 bases not matched to a gene; V was cut back by 4 bases and J by 1 base. CDR3 length equals 16 residues. The V gene's germline CDR1 is SGHNT and CDR2 YYREEE (reference sequence). The CDR3 loop reads CASSQGQGWNNYGYTF. CDR3 nucleotides: TGTGCCAGCAGCCAAGGACAGGGTTGGAATAACTATGGCTACACCTTC.

The V and J genes are TRBV6-1 and TRBJ1-1; D might be TRBD1 (6 bases). Germline V gene sequence: CDR1 MNHNS, CDR2 SASEGT. Deletions cut 5 bases from V and 5 bases from J, with 18 bases between. The CDR3 runs to 15 residues. The DNA of the CDR3 is TGTGCCAGCAGTCAACCGGGAGGGGGGAGGACTGAAGCTTTCTTT. Its protein is CASSQPGGGRTEAFF.

The chain recombines TRBV2 with TRBJ1-4; possible D gene TRBD1, 5 bases. The germline V gene has CDR1 SNHLY and CDR2 FYNNEI. This CDR3 has 13 amino acids. The V end was cut by 7 bases, the J end by 7 bases, with 13 bases between. CDR3 DNA: TGTGCCAGCAATCAGCGGGGCGGTGAAAAACTGTTTTTT. Translating gives CASNQRGGEKLFF.

This chain uses TRBV28 with TRBJ1-1; D is perhaps TRBD1 (6 bases). Trimming pared 5 bases from V and 0 bases from J, leaving 10 bases between. The CDR3 spans 14 residues. Germline V gene sequence: CDR1 MDHEN, CDR2 SYDVKM. The CDR3 DNA sequence: TGTGCCAGCAGTATGGACAGCATGAACACTGAAGCTTTCTTT. Its protein product is CASSMDSMNTEAFF.

The rearrangement uses TRBV29-1 and TRBJ2-1; D tentatively fits TRBD1 or TRBD2 (5 bases each). Trimming removed 2 bases from V and 6 bases from J, with 14 bases in between. This CDR3 spans 14 amino acids. Germline values: CDR1 SQVTM, CDR2 ANQGSEA. The CDR3 nucleotides read TGCAGCGTTGAAAAGGGCTATGGGGGCAATGAGCAGTTCTTC. Amino acid sequence: CSVEKGYGGNEQFF.

This chain joins TRBV7-2 and TRBJ2-3; TRBD1 or TRBD2 may be the D gene (6 bases each). From germline, CDR1 is SGHTA and CDR2 FQGNSA. V shed 4 bases and J shed 5 bases, with 10 bases lying between them. This CDR3 has 13 residues. CDR3 in DNA: TGTGCCAGCAGCTGGGGGGCGGGAGATACGCAGTATTTT. It specifies CASSWGAGDTQYF.

The genes are TRBV7-2 and TRBJ2-7; no firm D call. Germline assignment: CDR1 SGHTA and CDR2 FQGNSA. This CDR3 has 16 amino acids. Deletions cut 1 base from V and 3 bases from J, with 16 bases between. The DNA for the CDR3 is TGTGCCAGCAGCTTAGATTCGGGTAAGGCCTTCTACGAGCAGTACTTC. Its protein is CASSLDSGKAFYEQYF.

This chain connects TRBV30 to TRBJ1-3, with D uncertain. Germline V CDR1 and CDR2: GTSNPN, SVGIG (reference sequence). The CDR3 length is 13 residues. V lost 0 bases and J 0 bases, leaving 3 bases between the germline ends. CDR3 bases: TGTGCCTGGAGTGTGCGCTCTGGAAACACCATATATTTT. Amino acids: CAWSVRSGNTIYF.

This chain links TRBV4-3 with TRBJ2-7; TRBD1 matches 10 bases. CDR1 LGHNA and CDR2 YSLEER come from the germline V gene. The CDR3 runs 16 residues. V lost 1 base, J lost 3 bases, and 6 bases stayed unmatched. CDR3 sequence reads: CASSQGPGQGLYEQYF. Written as DNA, the CDR3 is TGCGCCAGCAGCCAAGGCCCGGGACAGGGGCTCTACGAGCAGTACTTC.

This clone was counted between two and nine times. V is TRBV10-3 and J is TRBJ2-1; 11 bases match TRBD2. CDR1 ENHRY and CDR2 SYGVKD come from the germline V gene. The CDR3 is 14 residues long. After removal of 10 bases from V and 5 bases from J, the junction contained 7 bases not matched to a gene. The CDR3 here is CATAGTSGNNEQFF. CDR3 in DNA: TGTGCCACCGCCGGGACTAGCGGTAACAATGAGCAGTTCTTC.

The chain employs TRBV6-6 and TRBJ2-7; D gene ambiguous. Trimming took 0 bases from V and 2 from J, leaving 11 bases between them. Germline V CDR1 and CDR2: MNHNY, SVGAGI (reference sequence). The CDR3 has 15 residues. In DNA form, the CDR3 reads TGTGCCAGCAGTTACTCCTTCCAGGCGACCTACGAGCAGTACTTC. Translating it yields CASSYSFQATYEQYF.

The genes are TRBV15 and TRBJ2-1; TRBD1 agrees at 10 bases. The V and J ends lost 5 bases and 0 bases, in that order; junction bases with no gene match: 7. CDR3 length: 17 residues. Germline assignment: CDR1 LNHNV and CDR2 YYDKDF (reference sequence). The CDR3 region has the DNA TGTGCCACCAGCCGGACAGGGGGGGGGTTCTCCTACAATGAGCAGTTCTTC. It encodes CATSRTGGGFSYNEQFF.

The chain joins TRBV29-1 to TRBJ2-1, with no clear D. CDR1 and CDR2 from the germline V gene are SQVTM and ANQGSEA. This CDR3 is 12 amino acids long. The V end lost 2 bases, the J end lost 10 bases, and 12 bases lay between the germline ends. CDR3 bases: TGCAGCGTTGAAAGGCGCGACCCGGAGCAGTTCTTC. Translated: CSVERRDPEQFF.

J is TRBJ2-2 and V is TRBV5-1, with D perhaps matching TRBD2 (5 bases). Germline CDR1 reads SGHRS; CDR2 reads YFSETQ. Trimming shortened V by 5 bases and J by 5 bases, and 13 bases separated the two germline ends. CDR3 length: 14 amino acids. As DNA, the CDR3 is TGCGCCAGCAGTCCGGGAACCGCAACCGGGGAGCTGTTTTTT. This encodes CASSPGTATGELFF.

The chain couples TRBV27 to TRBJ2-7, with TRBD2 matching 8 bases. This CDR3 is built from 15 residues. Germline loops: CDR1 MNHEY, CDR2 SMNVEV (reference sequence). V lost 3 bases and J lost 6; bases outside the gene matches: 10. The CDR3 DNA reads TGTGCCAGCAGTTTGGACGGAGCGGGAGTTCTCGAGCAGTACTTC. Translated: CASSLDGAGVLEQYF.

The chain recombines TRBV19 with TRBJ2-2; 7 nucleotides align to TRBD1. CDR3 length: 14 residues. The germline V gene has CDR1 LNHDA and CDR2 SQIVND (reference sequence). V shed 9 bases and J 1 base; nucleotides not matched to a gene: 5. The CDR3 DNA follows: TGTGCCAGCAGACAGGGCGTGAACACCGGGGAGCTGTTTTTT. This encodes CASRQGVNTGELFF.

The rearrangement joins TRBV5-1 to TRBJ2-1, with D possibly TRBD2 on 5 matching bases. Germline assignment: CDR1 SGHRS and CDR2 YFSETQ. V lost 3 bases, J lost 9 bases, and 16 bases lay in between. The CDR3 is 14 amino acids. This chain's CDR3 is CASSSDYAYGEQFF. Here the CDR3 DNA reads TGCGCCAGCAGCTCCGACTACGCCTACGGTGAGCAGTTCTTC.

The V and J genes are TRBV2 and TRBJ2-5; D ambiguous. The CDR3 is 11 amino acids. CDR1 and CDR2 (germline): SNHLY, FYNNEI. V gave up 2 bases and J gave up 4 bases, with 2 bases separating them. The CDR3 nucleotides are TGTGCCAGCAGTGAATCAGAGACCCAGTACTTC. Protein product: CASSESETQYF.

The chain joins TRBV19 to TRBJ2-3, with 8 bases matching TRBD2. V shed 2 bases and J 3 bases; nucleotides not matched to a gene: 16. This CDR3 region has 19 residues. From germline, CDR1 is LNHDA and CDR2 SQIVND (reference sequence). The CDR3 nucleotides read TGTGCCAGTAGTATAAAGTCGGTTACTGGCGGGAGGATTACAGATACGCAGTATTTT. Translation gives CASSIKSVTGGRITDTQYF.